Shown below are 28 T cell receptor beta chains from a single sample sequenced in a study of shared clonotypes between healthy human individuals. TCRdb keeps only in-frame clones here, not all; method: immunoSEQ multiplex PCR. The table lists 2,500,000 or so clones, 85% to 95% of them singletons. Sequencing used naive CD4+ T cells sorted from blood. Specified subset: CD45RA+ positively selected. These receptors were taken from a young man in good health.

This clone has only a few counts. The rearrangement joins TRBV28 to TRBJ1-6; maybe TRBD1 (6 bases). This CDR3 has 12 residues. Germline V gene data show CDR1 as MDHEN and CDR2 as SYDVKM. Trimming removed 7 bases from V and 16 bases from J, with 17 bases in between. The CDR3 reads CASMPDRALLHF. In DNA, the CDR3 is TGTGCCAGCATGCCGGACAGAGCCTTGCTCCACTTT.

V is TRBV5-1 and J is TRBJ2-2; the match to TRBD2 covers 8 bases. Germline loops: CDR1 SGHRS, CDR2 YFSETQ. The CDR3 covers 15 residues. Trimming at V came to 2 bases and at J to 2 bases, leaving 2 bases not matched to a gene. In DNA, the CDR3 is TGCGCCAGCAGCTTTACTAGCGGTAACACCGGGGAGCTGTTTTTT. Translation: CASSFTSGNTGELFF.

V usage is TRBV5-6 and J usage is TRBJ2-6; 11 bases are a match to TRBD1. The CDR3 is made up of 17 amino acids. CDR1 and CDR2 (germline): SGHDT, YYEEEE. J was trimmed by 2 bases and V by 2 bases; bases with no gene match: 3. CDR3 loop: CASSFRTGGPGANVLTF. As DNA, the CDR3 is TGTGCCAGCAGCTTCAGGACAGGGGGCCCTGGGGCCAACGTCCTGACTTTC.

Concerning this clone: The sample holds other DNA sequences that translate to the same CDR3. V is TRBV18 and J is TRBJ2-5; 12 nucleotides line up with TRBD2. The CDR3 has 14 amino acids. Germline assignment: CDR1 KGHSH and CDR2 LQKENI. After removal of 2 bases from V and 5 bases from J, the junction contained 0 bases not matched to a gene. CDR3 in DNA: TGTGCCAGCTCACCAGGGACTAGCGGGGAGACCCAGTACTTC. Residues: CASSPGTSGETQYF.

The genes are TRBV11-3 and TRBJ2-7; perhaps TRBD2 as D (6 bases). The germline gives CDR1 SGHNT, CDR2 YENEEA. The CDR3 covers 14 residues. The V end lost 3 bases, the J end lost 3 bases, and 12 bases lay between the germline ends. In nucleotides, the CDR3 is TGTGCCAGCAGCTTGGGAGGCAGGGACTACGAGCAGTACTTC. Amino acids: CASSLGGRDYEQYF.

The chain is built from TRBV6-6 and TRBJ2-5, with 7 bases matching TRBD2. Looked up from germline, CDR1 is MNHNY and CDR2 is SVGAGI (reference sequence). This CDR3 is built from 11 residues. Here the CDR3 reads CACWGGETQYF. CDR3 coding DNA: TGTGCGTGTTGGGGAGGGGAGACCCAGTACTTC.

V and J are TRBV2 and TRBJ1-2; D uncertain. Trimming shortened V by 7 bases and J by 0 bases, and 6 bases separated the two germline ends. Germline values: CDR1 SNHLY, CDR2 FYNNEI. CDR3 length: 12 amino acids. CDR3 sequence: CASNGANYGYTF. The CDR3 DNA sequence: TGTGCCAGCAACGGTGCTAACTATGGCTACACCTTC.

J is TRBJ1-4 and V is TRBV30, with D perhaps matching TRBD1 (5 bases). From germline, CDR1 is GTSNPN and CDR2 SVGIG (reference sequence). Between the trimmed V and J ends, which lost 1 base and 7 bases, there was a span of 19 bases. The CDR3 totals 16 residues. CDR3 in amino acids: CAWSGDSRGWGEKLFF. The CDR3 region has the DNA TGTGCCTGGAGTGGCGACAGCCGGGGTTGGGGTGAAAAACTGTTTTTT.

Here the CDR3 DNA reads TGCGCCAGCAGCGATACGACTGAGCAGTTCTTC. It encodes CASSDTTEQFF. The rearrangement uses TRBV5-1 and TRBJ2-1, with D unclear. V lost 4 bases to trimming and J lost 9 bases, with 8 bases between them. This CDR3 has 11 residues. Germline V gives CDR1 SGHRS, CDR2 YFSETQ. Based on the CDR3 plus reference TRBV5-1 and TRBJ2-1, the full variable domain is KAGVTQTPRYLIKTRGQQVTLSCSPISGHRSVSWYQQTPGQGLQFLFEYFSETQRNKGNFPGRFSGRQFSNSRSEMNVSTLELGDSALYLCASSDTTEQFFGPGTRLTVL.

This chain uses TRBV9 with TRBJ2-1, with 9 positions matching TRBD1. The CDR3 totals 17 residues. Trimming removed 0 bases from V and 0 bases from J; junction bases left unmatched: 4. In germline, CDR1 is SGDLS, CDR2 YYNGEE. The CDR3 loop is CASSVGGTGSSYNEQFF. In DNA form, the CDR3 reads TGTGCCAGCAGCGTAGGTGGGACAGGGAGCTCCTACAATGAGCAGTTCTTC.

The V call is TRBV29-1, the J call TRBJ2-1; TRBD2 matches 8 bases. V lost 7 bases, J lost 8 bases, and 10 bases stayed unmatched. Germline values: CDR1 SQVTM, CDR2 ANQGSEA. The CDR3 spans 13 residues. In nucleotides, the CDR3 is TGCAGCGCCCGCAGCGGGAGTAGAGATGAGCAGTTCTTC. As protein: CSARSGSRDEQFF.

This clone was recorded only once. The genes are TRBV30 and TRBJ1-1; TRBD1 is a possible D gene (5 bases). V lost 3 bases, J lost 4 bases, and 9 bases lay in between. CDR3 length: 12 amino acids. Germline V lookup: CDR1 GTSNPN, CDR2 SVGIG (reference sequence). The CDR3 loop is CAWRGGGTEAFF. The CDR3 DNA reads as TGTGCCTGGAGAGGCGGGGGCACTGAAGCTTTCTTT.

For this clone: This CDR3 is also generated by other DNA sequences in the sample. CDR3 sequence: CASSLLRGSYNEQFF. For the CDR3, the DNA is TGCGCCAGCAGCTTGTTGCGGGGTTCCTACAATGAGCAGTTCTTC. The J gene is TRBJ2-1, the V gene TRBV5-1; possibly TRBD2 for D (6 bases). The V gene's germline CDR1 is SGHRS and CDR2 YFSETQ. The CDR3 has 15 residues. The V and J ends lost 1 base and 1 base respectively, with 9 bases between them.

Points on this clone: In the same sample, other DNA sequences code for this CDR3. This chain joins TRBV6-1 and TRBJ1-5; the D gene is possibly TRBD1 (5 bases). This CDR3 spans 14 amino acids. V was clipped by 1 base and J by 2 bases, with 6 bases between them. Germline CDR1 reads MNHNS; CDR2 reads SASEGT. The CDR3 here is CASSEVGGNQPQHF. DNA for the CDR3: TGTGCCAGCAGTGAAGTGGGGGGCAATCAGCCCCAGCATTTT.

V and J are TRBV19 and TRBJ2-7, with 8 bases lining up with TRBD1. V lost 7 bases, J lost 0 bases, and 5 bases stayed unmatched. Germline V gene lookup returns CDR1 LNHDA and CDR2 SQIVND (reference sequence). This CDR3 has 14 residues. CDR3 in DNA: TGTGCCAGTACTAAGGACAGGGCCTCCTACGAGCAGTACTTC. It yields the protein CASTKDRASYEQYF. Using reference TRBV19 and TRBJ2-7 for the parts outside the CDR3, the full variable domain is DGGITQSPKYLFRKEGQNVTLSCEQNLNHDAMYWYRQDPGQGLRLIYYSQIVNDFQKGDIAEGYSVSREKKESFPLTVTSAQKNPTAFYLCASTKDRASYEQYFGPGTRLTVT.

The chain joins TRBV5-1 to TRBJ2-3; D uncertain. Germline V lookup: CDR1 SGHRS, CDR2 YFSETQ. The CDR3 runs 14 residues. V was clipped by 6 bases and J by 3 bases, with 14 bases between them. The CDR3 DNA is TGCGCCAGCACCTTCCGTCAGTTGACAGATACGCAGTATTTT. Translating it yields CASTFRQLTDTQYF.

On this clone: At one end the junction does not follow the germline gene, possibly because of a read error. The chain recombines TRBV7-7 with TRBJ2-5; D is undetermined. The CDR3 extends over 14 amino acids. Germline values: CDR1 SSHAT, CDR2 FNYEAQ (reference sequence). CDR3 sequence reads: CASSLDPGRETQYF. The CDR3 nucleotides read TGTGCTAGCAGCTTAGACCCAGGCAGGGAGACCCAGTACTTC.

This chain links TRBV28 with TRBJ1-2; 7 bases agree with TRBD1. Germline V gene data show CDR1 as MDHEN and CDR2 as SYDVKM. The length of the CDR3 is 13 residues. With 6 bases clipped from V and 5 bases from J, the junction kept 6 bases outside the gene matches. The CDR3 here is CASSSGTEYGYTF. DNA for the CDR3: TGTGCCAGCAGCTCCGGGACAGAGTATGGCTACACCTTC.

This clone appeared once. The V and J genes are TRBV6-5 and TRBJ2-5; D ambiguous. Germline loops: CDR1 MNHEY, CDR2 SVGAGI. The V end lost 0 bases, the J end lost 0 bases, and 8 bases lay between the germline ends. The CDR3 is 15 residues long. The CDR3 here is CASSYSMGYQETQYF. The DNA for the CDR3 is TGTGCCAGCAGTTACTCGATGGGGTACCAAGAGACCCAGTACTTC.

The chain combines TRBV7-2 with TRBJ1-4; D not certain. Germline CDR1 SGHTA, CDR2 FQGNSA. The CDR3 consists of 14 residues. V shed 3 bases and J shed 4 bases, with 9 bases lying between them. The CDR3, as DNA: TGTGCCAGCAGCTTTGAATCTATTAATGAAAAACTGTTTTTT. Translated: CASSFESINEKLFF.

The chain carries TRBV7-9 and TRBJ1-2, with D unclear. Trimming shortened V by 8 bases and J by 2 bases, and 9 bases separated the two germline ends. Germline V gene sequence: CDR1 SEHNR, CDR2 FQNEAQ (reference sequence). This CDR3 is built from 12 residues. This chain's CDR3 is CASAAGNYGYTF. The CDR3 region has the DNA TGTGCCAGCGCGGCAGGAAACTATGGCTACACCTTC.

This clone was observed a handful of times. This chain connects TRBV28 to TRBJ1-1; D ambiguous. The V end was cut by 7 bases, the J end by 4 bases, with 10 bases between. Germline V lookup: CDR1 MDHEN, CDR2 SYDVKM. This CDR3 region has 12 residues. CDR3 DNA sequence: TGTGCCAGCACTCCGGGTTTCACTGAAGCTTTCTTT. This codes for CASTPGFTEAFF. The full variable domain, rest sourced from reference TRBV28 and TRBJ1-1, is DVKVTQSSRYLVKRTGEKVFLECVQDMDHENMFWYRQDPGLGLRLIYFSYDVKMKEKGDIPEGYSVSREKKERFSLILESASTNQTSMYLCASTPGFTEAFFGQGTRLTVV.

About this clone itself: Distinct nucleotide sequences in the sample also encode this CDR3. The rearrangement links TRBV5-1 to TRBJ2-5; perhaps TRBD1 as D (5 bases). V gave up 2 bases and J gave up 0 bases, with 8 bases separating them. The CDR3 loop spans 14 amino acids. Looked up from germline, CDR1 is SGHRS and CDR2 is YFSETQ. CDR3 in amino acids: CASSLDSNQETQYF. The CDR3 nucleotides are TGCGCCAGCAGCTTAGACAGTAACCAAGAGACCCAGTACTTC. Supplemented by reference TRBV5-1 and TRBJ2-5, the full variable domain reads KAGVTQTPRYLIKTRGQQVTLSCSPISGHRSVSWYQQTPGQGLQFLFEYFSETQRNKGNFPGRFSGRQFSNSRSEMNVSTLELGDSALYLCASSLDSNQETQYFGPGTRLLVL.

The CDR3 spells CAISPRGVAGDSTEAFF. The CDR3, as DNA: TGTGCCATCAGTCCCCGAGGGGTGGCCGGGGATAGCACTGAAGCTTTCTTT. The chain combines TRBV10-3 with TRBJ1-1; D may be TRBD1 (5 bases). V gave up 5 bases and J gave up 4 bases, with 23 bases separating them. The CDR3 has 17 amino acids. The germline V gene encodes CDR1 ENHRY and CDR2 SYGVKD.

The gene calls are TRBV7-2 and TRBJ2-1; D may be TRBD2 (5 bases). The V gene lost 4 bases and the J gene lost 15 bases, with 19 bases spanning the gap. The CDR3 sequence is 13 residues long. CDR1 and CDR2 (germline): SGHTA, FQGNSA. The CDR3 region is CASSSYRDQVWFF. DNA for the CDR3: TGTGCCAGCAGCTCATACCGGGATCAAGTATGGTTCTTC.

The chain couples TRBV6-6 to TRBJ2-7; 7 bases map to TRBD1. CDR1 is MNHNY and CDR2 is SVGAGI in the germline V gene (reference sequence). Germline trimming cut 6 bases from V and 6 bases from J; bases unmatched to any gene: 2. This CDR3 is built from 11 residues. CDR3 in amino acids: CASSRQGEQYF. The DNA for the CDR3 is TGTGCCAGCAGCAGACAGGGCGAGCAGTACTTC.

The chain has TRBV5-1 and TRBJ2-1; 16 nucleotides align to TRBD2. Germline V gene data show CDR1 as SGHRS and CDR2 as YFSETQ. After removal of 4 bases from V and 10 bases from J, the junction contained 8 bases not matched to a gene. CDR3 length equals 16 residues. CDR3 region: CASSPGLAGGLREQFF. The CDR3 nucleotides read TGCGCCAGCAGCCCGGGACTAGCGGGAGGGCTTAGAGAGCAGTTCTTC. Combining the CDR3 with reference TRBV5-1 and TRBJ2-1 gives the whole variable domain KAGVTQTPRYLIKTRGQQVTLSCSPISGHRSVSWYQQTPGQGLQFLFEYFSETQRNKGNFPGRFSGRQFSNSRSEMNVSTLELGDSALYLCASSPGLAGGLREQFFGPGTRLTVL.

The chain recombines TRBV10-3 with TRBJ2-3; TRBD2 aligns across 7 bases. The CDR3 sequence is 17 residues long. CDR1 and CDR2 from the germline V gene are ENHRY and SYGVKD. Trimming cost V 3 bases and J 2 bases; bases outside gene matches: 11. CDR3 nucleotide sequence: TGTGCCATCAGTGATCTCCTCGCGGGGGACCTCACAGATACGCAGTATTTT. It translates to CAISDLLAGDLTDTQYF.